The rows below give T cell receptor beta chains drawn from one sample of a study of T cell responses to AZD1222 COVID-19 vaccine. Sequenced by immunoSEQ multiplex PCR; TCRdb stores in-frame clones only, minus some. The sample carries roughly 75,000 clones, about four fifths recorded once. The starting material was peripheral blood, obtained on day 0 of AZD1222 vaccination. These receptors came from an adult in good health. CDR3s include the opening cysteine and the closing phenylalanine or tryptophan. A D gene is named only where the DNA matches it firmly. Rows may omit the clone size; those that give it use once, few, many or a size class.

d_gene	j_gene	v_gene	abundance	CDR3aa
NA	TRBJ2-3	TRBV12-3/TRBV12-4	NA	CASSSTDTQYF
NA	TRBJ1-2	TRBV4-1	NA	CASSHEGNYGYTF
NA	TRBJ1-2	TRBV5-4	NA	CASSLAPGQSGGYTF
NA	TRBJ1-1	TRBV18	NA	CASSPLPGGNTEAFF
NA	TRBJ1-1	TRBV6-5	NA	CASSQLQRLNTEAFF
NA	TRBJ2-5	TRBV13	NA	CASSYPPETQYF
NA	TRBJ1-2	TRBV27	once	CASRQEYRANYGYTF
TRBD2	TRBJ2-5	TRBV19	NA	CASSRYGTSVRGETQYF
TRBD2	TRBJ2-7	TRBV5-4	NA	CASSLGRGDSYEQYF
NA	TRBJ1-1	TRBV7-2	NA	CASSLAGYGGRAFF
TRBD1	TRBJ1-2	TRBV6-2/TRBV6-3	NA	CASSYLPGQGNYGYTF
NA	TRBJ1-2	TRBV5-1	NA	CASSDYVGDGYTF
TRBD1	TRBJ1-2	TRBV9	NA	CASSADRGWGYTF
NA	TRBJ1-1	TRBV4-2	NA	CASSQVPGAEAFF
TRBD2	TRBJ2-1	TRBV3-1/TRBV3-2	NA	CASSQMPSSGGPNEQFF
NA	TRBJ2-2	TRBV18	NA	CASSSWTAPTGELFF
NA	TRBJ1-4	TRBV6-2/TRBV6-3	once	CASSPRPGEKLFF
NA	TRBJ1-6	TRBV30	NA	CAWSVMVGGNSPLHF
TRBD1	TRBJ1-2	TRBV4-1	once	CASSQDLGGVYGYTF
NA	TRBJ1-3	TRBV7-9	NA	CANRPPGTEGNTIYF
TRBD2	TRBJ2-7	TRBV7-9	few	CASRSSGEREQYF
NA	TRBJ2-2	TRBV5-1	NA	CASRTFGPPGELFF
TRBD1	TRBJ2-3	TRBV3-1/TRBV3-2	once	CASSPGQGAQTDTQYF
TRBD2	TRBJ2-3	TRBV27	NA	CASTGGGNTQYF
TRBD1	TRBJ1-2	TRBV3-1/TRBV3-2	NA	CASSQLRTGWVGYTF
TRBD1	TRBJ1-1	TRBV3-1/TRBV3-2	NA	CASSFSGQGNTEAFF
NA	TRBJ1-6	TRBV28	NA	CAHGTPPSGSPLHF
NA	TRBJ2-7	TRBV24-1	NA	CATSDLEGYEQYF
NA	TRBJ1-2	TRBV5-1	NA	CASSLATGRRPGGYTF
NA	TRBJ2-1	TRBV5-6	NA	CASSVGKEQFF
NA	TRBJ2-3	TRBV2	NA	CASSERGAYTDTQYF
NA	TRBJ1-2	TRBV18	NA	CASSPNGAGNNYGYTF
TRBD1	TRBJ1-1	TRBV28	NA	CASSSTASGTGGRAEAFF
NA	TRBJ1-1	TRBV15	medium-sized	CATSKNRENTEAFF
TRBD1	TRBJ1-4	TRBV10-3	NA	CAISGDRGLANEKLFF
NA	TRBJ2-5	TRBV6-4	NA	CASSPGPRETQYF
TRBD2	TRBJ2-3	TRBV6-5	NA	CASSSQLAGGTDTQYF
TRBD1	TRBJ1-3	TRBV28	NA	CASSHARDSSGNTIYF
TRBD2	TRBJ2-1	TRBV7-6	once	CASSVERLAGNNEQFF
TRBD1	TRBJ2-7	TRBV6-5	NA	CASSYSMTGGIYEQYF
NA	TRBJ1-5	TRBV7-8	NA	CASSSSRQRYSNQPQHF
TRBD2	TRBJ2-7	TRBV3-1/TRBV3-2	few	CASSQVPTPSGGSYEQYF
NA	TRBJ1-6	TRBV2	NA	CASSEDTRNSPLHF
TRBD1	TRBJ2-1	TRBV7-3	once	CASSLWGQSRTEQFF
TRBD1	TRBJ2-3	TRBV10-3	once	CAISPGQGVGGADTQYF
NA	TRBJ1-2	TRBV19	NA	CASSVIGDYGYTF
NA	TRBJ1-1	TRBV12-3/TRBV12-4	NA	CASSLGSGTEAFF
NA	TRBJ1-6	TRBV7-6	few	CASSSQGLGEPIFSPLHF
NA	TRBJ1-1	TRBV10-3	NA	CAISRTVFMNTEAFF
NA	TRBJ2-3	TRBV29-1	NA	CSVEPSPSTDTQYF
TRBD1	TRBJ1-2	TRBV5-1	few	CASSSARTGGVYGYTF
TRBD1	TRBJ2-7	TRBV6-5	NA	CASRPTGESSYEQYF
NA	TRBJ1-2	TRBV7-8	NA	CASSPPGQPNYGYTF
NA	TRBJ1-1	TRBV12-3/TRBV12-4	few	CASSKDRLTFF
TRBD1	TRBJ2-1	TRBV4-2	few	CASSQFMGQGARDEQFF
NA	TRBJ2-1	TRBV4-1	NA	CASSQAPHRVRDGGTNNEQFF
NA	TRBJ2-1	TRBV7-3	NA	CASSSGQTNEQFF
NA	TRBJ1-1	TRBV2	NA	CASKGLNTEAFF
TRBD1	TRBJ1-2	TRBV6-1	NA	CASSGSGQGAFYGYTF
NA	TRBJ1-6	TRBV7-8	NA	CASSIGQYNSPLHF